Below are 24 T cell receptor beta chains sequenced from a single sample in a study of T cells in Graves' hyperthyroidism and ophthalmopathy. There were TCR beta CDR3 regions amplified from RNA transcripts. TCR CDR3 underwent first-round RT-PCR with the HTBI primer set. In TCRdb, the multiplex PCR reads were re-called with MiXCR into one record per CDR3 protein. The sample lists more than 650,000 distinct CDR3 sequences, 14% seen once, with roughly 10% in the top ten. Sequenced input: blood. Source of these receptors: a woman aged 18-29 years with Graves' hyperthyroidism.

This clonotype was seen ten or more times. The chain carries TRBV2 and TRBJ1-6; unclear D gene. This CDR3 has 15 amino acids. V gave up 6 bases and J gave up 6 bases, with 15 bases separating them. Germline lookup yields CDR1 SNHLY and CDR2 FYNNEI. CDR3 loop: CASRPEATANSPLHF. The CDR3 DNA reads as TGTGCCAGCAGGCCTGAGGCAACAGCTAATTCACCCCTCCACTTT.

This clonotype was observed a few times. This rearrangement joins TRBV20-1 to TRBJ1-5; perhaps TRBD1 as D (6 bases). Germline values: CDR1 DFQATT, CDR2 SNEGSKA (reference sequence). V was pared by 2 bases and J by 3 bases, with 17 bases between. The CDR3 length is 16 residues. The CDR3 DNA sequence: TGCAGTGCTAGACGCCAGACAGGCGGCGTCAATCAGCCCCAGCATTTT. Its translation: CSARRQTGGVNQPQHF.

This clonotype was detected ten times or more. The chain employs TRBV7-9 and TRBJ1-4; D is ambiguous. Trimming took 4 bases from V and 0 from J, leaving 12 bases between them. The germline gives CDR1 SEHNR, CDR2 FQNEAQ (reference sequence). This CDR3 comprises 16 residues. The CDR3 coding sequence is TGTGCCAGCAGCTCCCGCAGAGAAACAACTAATGAAAAACTGTTTTTT. Its translation is CASSSRRETTNEKLFF. Together with reference TRBV7-9 and TRBJ1-4, the CDR3 gives the full variable domain: DTGVSQNPRHKITKRGQNVTFRCDPISEHNRLYWYRQTLGQGPEFLTYFQNEAQLEKSRLLSDRFSAERPKGSFSTLEIQRTEQGDSAMYLCASSSRRETTNEKLFFGSGTQLSVL.

This clonotype showed up many times. This chain links TRBV6-1 with TRBJ2-3; 12 nucleotides line up with TRBD2. Germline CDR1 and CDR2: MNHNS and SASEGT. The V segment lost 8 bases and the J segment 4 bases; nucleotides outside the gene matches: 7. This CDR3 is built from 15 residues. The CDR3 DNA is TGTGCCAGCCCACCGACTAGCGGGAGCTCAGATACGCAGTATTTT. Encoded protein: CASPPTSGSSDTQYF.

This clonotype showed up many times. The V call is TRBV18, the J call TRBJ2-5; the D is unclear. Germline loops: CDR1 KGHSH, CDR2 LQKENI. Trimming pared 1 base from V and 3 bases from J, leaving 9 bases between. The CDR3 runs to 14 residues. The CDR3 loop reads CASSPQLGKETQYF. For the CDR3, the DNA is TGTGCCAGCTCACCACAGTTAGGGAAAGAGACCCAGTACTTC.

This chain uses TRBV29-1 with TRBJ2-4, with D possibly being TRBD1 (6 bases). CDR3 length equals 12 residues. The germline V gene has CDR1 SQVTM and CDR2 ANQGSEA. Trimming took off 2 bases at V and 6 bases at J, with 8 bases between the two ends. Here the CDR3 reads CSVETGSNIQYF. CDR3 sequence (DNA): TGCAGCGTTGAAACAGGGTCAAACATTCAGTACTTC.

This clonotype was detected many times. V and J are TRBV4-1 and TRBJ1-1; D not certain. The CDR3 runs to 14 residues. Trimming shortened V by 2 bases and J by 1 base, and 8 bases separated the two germline ends. Germline CDR1 and CDR2: MGHRA and YSYEKL. In nucleotides, the CDR3 is TGCGCCAGCAGCCAACCTACAAAGAACACTGAAGCTTTCTTT. Translating it yields CASSQPTKNTEAFF.

This clonotype was recorded a few times. V gene TRBV15 combines with J gene TRBJ2-2; D call uncertain. The CDR3 runs to 18 residues. V dropped 4 bases and J dropped 0 bases, with 18 bases sitting between them. Germline V gene lookup returns CDR1 LNHNV and CDR2 YYDKDF (reference sequence). CDR3 bases: TGTGCCACCAGCAATGAAGTCTTGGCGAGCTCGAACACCGGGGAGCTGTTTTTT. It codes for CATSNEVLASSNTGELFF.

This chain uses TRBV30 with TRBJ1-4; D is perhaps TRBD1 (5 bases). V was cut by 2 bases and J by 4 bases, with 23 bases left in between. The CDR3 consists of 18 residues. CDR1 is GTSNPN and CDR2 is SVGIG in the germline V gene (reference sequence). In DNA, the CDR3 is TGTGCCTGGAGTCGGGCAGGGAGATGGCCCTCGGGTAATGAAAAACTGTTTTTT. This encodes CAWSRAGRWPSGNEKLFF.

The V and J genes are TRBV20-1 and TRBJ2-2; D is possibly TRBD1 (5 bases). The CDR3 is 15 residues long. The V end lost 2 bases, the J end lost 3 bases, and 13 bases lay between the germline ends. In germline, CDR1 is DFQATT, CDR2 SNEGSKA (reference sequence). CDR3 DNA sequence: TGCAGTGCTAGACCCAGGGCTGCGTACACCGGGGAGCTGTTTTTT. Translated, it gives CSARPRAAYTGELFF.

V and J are TRBV6-1 and TRBJ2-3, with TRBD2 matching 8 bases. The germline CDR1 and CDR2 sequences are MNHNS and SASEGT. After removal of 5 bases from V and 4 bases from J, the junction contained 5 bases not matched to a gene. The CDR3 has 14 amino acids. The CDR3 DNA reads TGTGCCAGCAGTCCCAAGACTAGCGCAGATACGCAGTATTTT. Translated: CASSPKTSADTQYF.

This clonotype was counted ten times or more. This chain uses TRBV28 with TRBJ2-4; D ambiguous. Trimming took off 6 bases at V and 3 bases at J, with 12 bases between the two ends. CDR3 length equals 14 residues. Germline lookup yields CDR1 MDHEN and CDR2 SYDVKM. CDR3 in amino acids: CASSPDRSKNIQYF. The CDR3, as DNA: TGTGCCAGCAGCCCCGACCGGAGCAAAAACATTCAGTACTTC.

This clonotype was counted at least ten times. The chain recombines TRBV7-9 with TRBJ2-1, with D possibly TRBD2 on 6 matching bases. V lost 6 bases to trimming and J lost 8 bases, with 17 bases between them. Germline loops: CDR1 SEHNR, CDR2 FQNEAQ (reference sequence). The CDR3 length is 14 residues. CDR3 region: CASSLATRRDEQFF. CDR3 DNA sequence: TGTGCCAGCAGTCTAGCGACCCGAAGGGATGAGCAGTTCTTC.

CDR3 DNA sequence: TGTGCCAGCAGTTATCAGCGTGCGAACACCGGGGAGCTGTTTTTT. This encodes CASSYQRANTGELFF. V gene TRBV6-2 or TRBV6-3 combines with J gene TRBJ2-2; D remains ambiguous. The V gene lost 3 bases and the J gene lost 0 bases, with 8 bases spanning the gap. Germline values: CDR1 MNHEY, CDR2 SVGEGT. CDR3 length equals 15 residues.

The rearrangement links TRBV9 to TRBJ2-3; possibly TRBD2 for D (6 bases). V was cut by 4 bases and J by 4 bases, with 22 bases left in between. This CDR3 is 17 amino acids long. Per germline, CDR1 SGDLS and CDR2 YYNGEE. The CDR3 DNA reads as TGTGCCAGCAGCTCCCGCCGCGGACTAAATCCCTCAGATACGCAGTATTTT. Translation gives CASSSRRGLNPSDTQYF.

The rearrangement uses TRBV20-1 and TRBJ2-3; perhaps TRBD2 as D (6 bases). This CDR3 has 16 amino acids. The V gene's germline CDR1 is DFQATT and CDR2 SNEGSKA (reference sequence). Trimming left V 5 bases short and J 5 bases short, with 23 bases between. The CDR3 DNA is TGCAGTGCTCTACCTGGGGGGAGCGTTTTGCGAGATACGCAGTATTTT. Encoded protein: CSALPGGSVLRDTQYF.

To note about this clonotype: Since a much larger clone is just one base distant, this may be a read error. Likely a read error: the CDR3 ends without its conserved phenylalanine or tryptophan. The V gene is TRBV7-3, the J gene TRBJ2-5; the D is unclear. Germline lookup yields CDR1 SGHTA and CDR2 FQGTGA. The CDR3 runs 13 residues. Between the trimmed V and J ends, which lost 5 bases and 4 bases, there was a span of 11 bases. In DNA, the CDR3 is TGTGCCAGCAGCCCGGGCGGCCTAGAGACCCAGTACGTC. This encodes CASSPGGLETQYV.

This clonotype occurred many times. The CDR3 nucleotides are TGTGCCAGCTCTCCGCCGGGACTAGCGGGAGGGAGGACAGATACGCAGTATTTT. It yields the protein CASSPPGLAGGRTDTQYF. The V and J genes are TRBV18 and TRBJ2-3; 16 bases agree with TRBD2. The J segment lost 3 bases and the V segment lost 6 bases, leaving 9 bases of the junction unmatched. From germline, CDR1 is KGHSH and CDR2 LQKENI. The CDR3 sequence is 18 residues long.

This clonotype was seen at least ten times. This CDR3 is CAWGLNTEAFF. CDR3 in DNA: TGTGCCTGGGGATTGAACACTGAAGCTTTCTTT. This sequence joins TRBV30 and TRBJ1-1; no firm D call. V lost 5 bases and J 0 bases, leaving 4 bases between the germline ends. The CDR3 has 11 amino acids. Germline values: CDR1 GTSNPN, CDR2 SVGIG (reference sequence). Based on the CDR3 plus reference TRBV30 and TRBJ1-1, the full variable domain is SQTIHQWPATLVQPVGSPLSLECTVEGTSNPNLYWYRQAAGRGLQLLFYSVGIGQISSEVPQNLSASRPQDRQFILSSKKLLLSDSGFYLCAWGLNTEAFFGQGTRLTVV.

This clonotype occurred many times. The rearrangement links TRBV15 to TRBJ2-5; possible D gene TRBD2, 5 bases. Germline CDR1 reads LNHNV; CDR2 reads YYDKDF (reference sequence). The CDR3 totals 13 residues. Trimming pared 0 bases from V and 5 bases from J, leaving 7 bases between. CDR3 protein: CATSRDRGETQYF. CDR3 sequence (DNA): TGTGCCACCAGCAGAGATAGAGGGGAGACCCAGTACTTC.

This clonotype was observed at least ten times. The gene calls are TRBV3-1 and TRBJ1-1; D remains ambiguous. In germline, CDR1 is LGHDT, CDR2 YNNKEL (reference sequence). The CDR3 length is 14 residues. Trimming took off 8 bases at V and 4 bases at J, with 17 bases between the two ends. The CDR3 DNA reads as TGTGCCAGCCGCAAAGCGGGATCGGGCACTGAAGCTTTCTTT. Translating gives CASRKAGSGTEAFF.

This clonotype occurred a few times. The chain joins TRBV5-6 to TRBJ2-1; 9 bases align to TRBD2. The length of the CDR3 is 15 residues. Trimming cost V 4 bases and J 9 bases; bases outside gene matches: 11. Germline CDR1 is SGHDT and CDR2 is YYEEEE. The CDR3 is CASSASAGGLGEQFF. The CDR3 DNA sequence: TGTGCCAGCAGCGCGTCGGCGGGAGGGTTAGGTGAGCAGTTCTTC. The full variable domain, its missing parts supplied by reference TRBV5-6 and TRBJ2-1, is DAGVTQSPTHLIKTRGQQVTLRCSPKSGHDTVSWYQQALGQGPQFIFQYYEEEERQRGNFPDRFSGHQFPNYSSELNVNALLLGDSALYLCASSASAGGLGEQFFGPGTRLTVL.

This clonotype was recorded at least ten times. V and J are TRBV28 and TRBJ2-7, with D tentatively TRBD1 (6 bases). CDR1 and CDR2 from the germline V gene are MDHEN and SYDVKM. V was clipped by 2 bases and J by 3 bases, with 14 bases between them. The CDR3 is 15 residues long. The CDR3 coding sequence is TGTGCCAGCAGTTTAACAGTAGGCAGGGGCTACGAGCAGTACTTC. Translating it yields CASSLTVGRGYEQYF.

The chain has TRBV10-3 and TRBJ2-7, with TRBD1 identical over 8 bases. With 6 bases clipped from V and 5 bases from J, the junction kept 9 bases outside the gene matches. CDR3 size: 14 residues. Germline CDR1 and CDR2: ENHRY and SYGVKD. The CDR3 bases are TGTGCCATCAGGGTCGGGACAGGCGGGAACGAGCAGTACTTC. Protein sequence: CAIRVGTGGNEQYF.